The clone carrying this T cell receptor (beta chain) was found a few times. The antigen is unknown. V lost 1 base and J lost 0, with 13 bases in between. CDR1 is MDHEN, CDR2 SYDVKM, per germline. This CDR3 has 17 residues. One entry per CDR3 protein, called by TCRdb with MiXCR from the multiplex PCR reads. Of about 200,000 distinct CDR3 sequences in the sample, approximately 31% were seen once. These data come from a study of breast tumors, draining lymph nodes, adjacent tissues. Samples came from axillary lymph nodes draining the breast cancer. General study points: Tumor and nontumor repertoires were significantly more similar in luminal-like than in basal-like breast cancer. The data were judged consistent with most tumor T cells coming from lymph node and expanding in tumor. The lymph node origin of tumor T cells was framed as consistent with a hypothesis, not demonstrated.

The TCR originated in a female donor with breast cancer. Some clones in this sample may be carry-over from other donors' samples. The chain recombines TRBV28 with TRBJ1-5; D is unresolved. Material: axillary lymph node tissue. The CDR3 DNA reads as TGTGCCAGCAGTTTATCTACAGAATTTTATAGCAATCAGCCCCAGCATTTT. Its protein is CASSLSTEFYSNQPQHF.